What follows are 13 T cell receptor beta chains derived from one specimen sequenced in a study of regulatory and conventional T cells in RAG deficiency (dated by TCRdb to the late 2010s). The protocol used for the library was the immunoSEQ multiplex PCR assay. The clones in this table, taken by TCRdb from immuneACCESS, are in-frame only. Not every clone is retained; where verified, under half of the shortfall comes from an unresolved V gene, and the cause of the rest is unknown. This sample is represented by about 9,400 clones; around 92% of them were singletons. Clones ranked in the top ten supply roughly 1.3% of the sample. Before genomic DNA extraction, regulatory T cells were purified from blood as CD4+CD25-high CD127-low cells. These data also featured in a second study, about regulatory T cells. As the second paper documents: The multiplex PCR used 52 forward TRBV primers and 13 reverse TRBJ primers, with assay-based and computational corrections for amplification bias.

The sequenced sample was Tregs sorted from blood. These receptors were taken from a human donor in good health.

This clone has more than one count but fewer than ten. The gene calls are TRBV6-5 and TRBJ2-3; tentative D call: TRBD1 (6 bases). In germline, CDR1 is MNHEY, CDR2 SVGAGI. The CDR3 has 12 amino acids. V lost 8 bases and J 2 bases, leaving 8 bases between the germline ends. CDR3 amino acids: CASRDTTDTQYF. The CDR3 DNA is TGTGCCAGCCGGGACACCACAGATACGCAGTATTTT.

V and J are TRBV5-4 and TRBJ2-6; D unclear. V lost 0 bases, J lost 2 bases, and 12 bases lay in between. The germline V gene has CDR1 SGHNT and CDR2 YYREEE (reference sequence). The CDR3 has 17 residues. CDR3: CASSLGGLLPGANVLTF. The CDR3 bases are TGTGCCAGCAGCTTGGGTGGGCTTCTACCTGGGGCCAACGTCCTGACTTTC.

This clone was observed a single time. This chain links TRBV9 with TRBJ1-1; 7 bases align to TRBD1. The V gene's germline CDR1 is SGDLS and CDR2 YYNGEE. CDR3 length equals 15 residues. J gave up 2 bases and V 4 bases, and 8 bases lay outside the gene matches. CDR3 residues: CASSPTGQTNTEAFF. The CDR3 DNA sequence: TGTGCCAGCAGCCCTACGGGACAGACTAACACTGAAGCTTTCTTT.

The chain is built from TRBV28 and TRBJ1-5, with D perhaps TRBD1 (5 bases). V was cut by 7 bases and J by 4 bases, with 8 bases left in between. The V gene's germline CDR1 is MDHEN and CDR2 SYDVKM. This CDR3 is built from 12 residues. The CDR3 nucleotides read TGTGCCAGCAAATGGGGGAATCAGCCCCAGCATTTT. Its translation: CASKWGNQPQHF.

The chain carries TRBV7-6 and TRBJ2-7; D remains ambiguous. With 0 bases removed from V and 2 bases from J, the gap between germline ends came to 5 bases. The length of the CDR3 is 13 residues. CDR1 and CDR2 (germline): SGHVS, FNYEAQ. The CDR3 DNA sequence: TGTGCCAGCAGCTTAGCTCTGACCTACGAGCAGTACTTC. Its protein product is CASSLALTYEQYF.

Only a few counts were recorded for this clone. The chain combines TRBV20-1 with TRBJ1-2; no reliable D call. Germline V gives CDR1 DFQATT, CDR2 SNEGSKA (reference sequence). The CDR3 totals 10 residues. V was cut by 1 base and J by 8 bases, with 5 bases left in between. The CDR3 loop is CSARVRGYTF. DNA of the CDR3: TGCAGTGCTAGAGTTCGAGGCTACACCTTC.

The chain links TRBV4-2 to TRBJ1-2, with 8 bases aligning to TRBD1. V dropped 4 bases and J dropped 2; count of bases not matched to a gene: 3. This CDR3 contains 14 residues. In germline, CDR1 is LGHNA, CDR2 YNFKEQ. The CDR3 region is CASSPRTGNYGYTF. CDR3 nucleotides: TGTGCCAGCAGCCCCCGGACAGGGAACTATGGCTACACCTTC.

The V call is TRBV7-3, the J call TRBJ2-1; D perhaps matches TRBD2 (5 bases). Germline V gene sequence: CDR1 SGHTA, CDR2 FQGTGA. The V end lost 5 bases, the J end lost 5 bases, and 13 bases lay between the germline ends. This CDR3 comprises 14 residues. The CDR3 DNA reads TGTGCCAGCAGCCATGCGGGCGGAGACAATGAGCAGTTCTTC. Encoded protein: CASSHAGGDNEQFF.

This clone showed up just once. CDR3 sequence reads: CASSPRGGQGRNEQFF. The CDR3 region has the DNA TGTGCCAGCTCACCACGAGGGGGACAGGGGCGAAATGAGCAGTTCTTC. The J gene is TRBJ2-1, the V gene TRBV18, with 10 bases aligning to TRBD1. The CDR3 extends over 16 amino acids. Trimming took 1 base from V and 7 from J; bases not matched to a gene: 7. The V gene's germline CDR1 is KGHSH and CDR2 LQKENI.

The genes are TRBV10-3 and TRBJ1-2; D unclear. The ends were cut back, 3 bases at V and 3 bases at J, with 5 bases in the middle. In germline, CDR1 is ENHRY, CDR2 SYGVKD. CDR3 length equals 12 residues. CDR3 sequence (DNA): TGTGCCATCAGTGACAGCCACTATGGCTACACCTTC. Translated: CAISDSHYGYTF.

In its sample, this clone was seen a few times. This chain connects TRBV18 to TRBJ1-2; perhaps TRBD1 as D (5 bases). This CDR3 is built from 15 residues. The germline V gene has CDR1 KGHSH and CDR2 LQKENI. Trimming left V 2 bases short and J 4 bases short, with 14 bases between. Written as DNA, the CDR3 is TGTGCCAGCTCACCAGGTCAGGAGGGGTCCTATGGCTACACCTTC. Its protein is CASSPGQEGSYGYTF.

This sequence joins TRBV6-5 and TRBJ2-2; tentatively, D is TRBD2 (5 bases). Deletions cut 7 bases from V and 1 base from J, with 13 bases between. CDR3 size: 15 residues. The germline gives CDR1 MNHEY, CDR2 SVGAGI. For the CDR3, the DNA is TGTGCCAGCATGTTTGATGGGAGGAACACCGGGGAGCTGTTTTTT. This codes for CASMFDGRNTGELFF.

CDR3 region: CASSYYDPGGQPQHF. CDR3 in DNA: TGTGCCAGCAGTTACTACGACCCGGGCGGGCAGCCCCAGCATTTT. The chain is built from TRBV6-5 and TRBJ1-5; D remains unclear. The V gene lost 1 base and the J gene lost 7 bases, with 14 bases spanning the gap. The CDR3 has 15 residues. Per germline, CDR1 MNHEY and CDR2 SVGAGI.